This T cell receptor (beta chain) was documented in a study of blood T cell repertoires in COVID-19 (dated by TCRdb to 2018 to 2021). The study in broad terms: Collaborator samples came from the United States, Italy and Spain and covered acute and convalescent phases of COVID-19. A freely available public database, intended as a resource for researchers studying the immune response to SARS-CoV-2, is where the repertoires were released. Samples were obtained from the ongoing ImmuneRACE study (first 160 participants) and from over 1,000 subjects provided by 6 global collaborators. Deeply sampled blood TCRbeta repertoires from subjects exposed to, actively infected with, or recovered from COVID-19 were included in the dataset. HLA class I and class II types, where available, came from metadata supplied by the sample provider rather than from assay-based typing. The prospective study material was composed of cDNA or gDNA derived from T cells, B-cell-depleted T cells, or PBMCs. Sample metadata almost always included a de-identified subject ID, COVID-19 status, age in years and sex.

The immunoSEQ Assay, a bias-controlled multiplex PCR, was used to amplify TCRbeta CDR3 regions from genomic DNA. In the authors' own workflow: Within the assay, amplification of reference gene primers was used to estimate how many nucleated cells each sample contained. To quantify the absolute abundance of each unique TCRbeta CDR3 rearrangement, sequence reads were collapsed and filtered. Productive Simpson clonality was computed per sample as the square root of Simpson's diversity index over productive rearrangements. TCRdb took over this immuneACCESS table, retaining in-frame rearrangements with V and J assigned. Such tables are incomplete; in checked studies, under half of the missing clones stem from an unresolved V gene, and the remainder is unexplained. That table supplies the V and J calls and clone size; D and trimming were determined from the DNA. This sample lists 65,000 to 90,000 clones; about 88% were detected once. Jointly, the top ten make up 4.5% to 5.5% of the sample.

The CDR1 and CDR2 encoded by the germline V gene are SGHRS and YFSETQ. Reading from cysteine to phenylalanine, the CDR3 counts 15 amino acids. Only CDR3 DNA is held: 45 bases, read in frame from base 1. Trimming removed 4 bases from V and 5 bases from J; the gene matches leave 6 bases unexplained. The collaborating institutions used their own protocols to collect whole blood in K2EDTA tubes. For TCRbeta analysis, collaborators shipped samples as frozen whole blood, isolated PBMCs, or DNA extracted from either of those sample types. Points the paper makes about the study in general: The amount of clinical and demographic metadata varied by source and participant and was provided uncurated.

With respect to this clone: It lacks a known antigen. No much larger clone exists at a distance of one base, and base qualities are not known.

This receptor chain uses TRBV5-1 and TRBJ1-1, and 12 junctional nucleotides match TRBD1. Sequences were obtained from peripheral blood. The clonotype originates from a human donor in a cohort sampled during active COVID-19. The nucleotide sequence reads TGCGCCAGCAGCCCCGAGGGACAGGGGGCGACTGAAGCTTTCTTT. It translates to CASSPEGQGATEAFF.